The 30 T cell receptor beta chains reported below all come from one sample, sequenced in a study of cytomegalovirus exposure and HLA in healthy donors. PCR employed 60 Vbeta and 13 Jbeta primers. The data were produced by immunoSEQ multiplex PCR, yet TCRdb's version contains in-frame clones alone and is incomplete. The table lists 85,000 to 110,000 clones. The source material was PBMCs. Source of these receptors: a man between 40 and 49 years old in good health and CMV-seronegative.

The chain employs TRBV30 and TRBJ1-1, with TRBD1 as a possible D gene (5 bases). CDR1 is GTSNPN and CDR2 is SVGIG in the germline V gene (reference sequence). V was clipped by 0 bases and J by 5 bases, with 16 bases between them. CDR3 length: 15 amino acids. Written as DNA, the CDR3 is TGTGCCTGGAGTGTACGGGGGGGAGTAGGGACTGAAGCTTTCTTT. It specifies CAWSVRGGVGTEAFF.

J is TRBJ2-6 and V is TRBV28; D is perhaps TRBD1 (6 bases). Germline CDR1 and CDR2: MDHEN and SYDVKM. The germline V and J ends were trimmed by 4 bases and 0 bases, with 13 bases remaining between them. CDR3 length equals 17 residues. The CDR3 DNA reads as TGTGCCAGCAGTTCCACGACAGGTTCCTCTGGGGCCAACGTCCTGACTTTC. The encoded protein is CASSSTTGSSGANVLTF.

The chain employs TRBV30 and TRBJ2-7, with 7 nucleotides matching TRBD1. V shed 5 bases, J shed 1 base, and the junction held 5 bases outside the gene matches. This CDR3 region has 13 residues. The germline V gene has CDR1 GTSNPN and CDR2 SVGIG (reference sequence). The CDR3 bases are TGTGCCTGGCGGACAGGCCTTTCCTACGAGCAGTACTTC. Translation gives CAWRTGLSYEQYF.

V is TRBV28 and J is TRBJ2-2, with D possibly matching TRBD1 (6 bases). The CDR3 runs to 14 residues. Between the trimmed V and J ends, which lost 2 bases and 4 bases, there was a span of 8 bases. Germline CDR1 reads MDHEN; CDR2 reads SYDVKM. The CDR3 spells CASSLMGATGELFF. The DNA for the CDR3 is TGTGCCAGCAGTTTAATGGGGGCCACCGGGGAGCTGTTTTTT.

J is TRBJ2-5 and V is TRBV13; TRBD2 agrees at 9 bases. The trim removed 5 bases at V and 5 bases at J, leaving 9 bases unmatched. Germline V gene data show CDR1 as PRHDT and CDR2 as FYEKMQ (reference sequence). This CDR3 is 15 amino acids long. CDR3 sequence: CASSRRLAAGETQYF. In nucleotides, the CDR3 is TGTGCCAGCAGCCGCCGACTAGCGGCTGGTGAGACCCAGTACTTC.

This chain joins TRBV6-6 and TRBJ2-5; D gene ambiguous. The CDR3 has 12 amino acids. V lost 6 bases and J 7 bases, leaving 12 bases between the germline ends. The V gene's germline CDR1 is MNHNY and CDR2 SVGAGI (reference sequence). The CDR3 DNA reads as TGTGCCAGCAGCCAAGACTCGGGGACCCAGTACTTC. Its translation: CASSQDSGTQYF.

This chain connects TRBV10-1 to TRBJ2-1, with 12 bases fitting TRBD2. CDR1 and CDR2 from the germline V gene are WNHNN and SYGVQD (reference sequence). The CDR3 runs 16 residues. Trimming cost V 3 bases and J 9 bases; bases outside gene matches: 9. In DNA, the CDR3 is TGCGCCAGCAGTGAAGTCGGACTAGCGGGGTTAGCTGAGCAGTTCTTC. It encodes CASSEVGLAGLAEQFF.

V gene TRBV2 combines with J gene TRBJ2-2, with 9 positions matching TRBD1. The ends lost 8 bases at V and 3 bases at J; junction bases unmatched: 7. This CDR3 is built from 15 residues. CDR1 and CDR2 (germline): SNHLY, FYNNEI. The CDR3 reads CASSKGQGYTGELFF. The CDR3 nucleotides are TGTGCCAGCTCTAAGGGACAGGGCTACACCGGGGAGCTGTTTTTT.

The J gene is TRBJ2-1, the V gene TRBV7-2, with unresolved D. Germline V CDR1 and CDR2: SGHTA, FQGNSA. The CDR3 length is 13 residues. V lost 4 bases and J lost 7, with 11 bases in between. DNA for the CDR3: TGTGCCAGCAGCTCTTACAGAAAGAATGAGCAGTTCTTC. This sequence encodes CASSSYRKNEQFF.

DNA of the CDR3: TGTGCCAGCAGTGAACAGGCCCCTAACTATGGCTACACCTTC. Encoded protein: CASSEQAPNYGYTF. This chain connects TRBV6-1 to TRBJ1-2, with D hard to call. V was cut by 2 bases and J by 0 bases, with 7 bases left in between. The V gene's germline CDR1 is MNHNS and CDR2 SASEGT. The CDR3 loop spans 14 amino acids.

The chain is built from TRBV14 and TRBJ1-4; TRBD1 is a possible D gene (6 bases). The V end was cut by 4 bases, the J end by 8 bases, with 14 bases between. CDR1 is SGHDN, CDR2 FVKESK, per germline. The CDR3 extends over 14 amino acids. CDR3 loop: CASSPDRLEEKLFF. CDR3 DNA sequence: TGTGCCAGCAGCCCCGACAGGTTAGAGGAAAAACTGTTTTTT.

The gene calls are TRBV6-5 and TRBJ2-1; the match to TRBD2 covers 11 bases. The V gene's germline CDR1 is MNHEY and CDR2 SVGAGI. The CDR3 runs 15 residues. V shed 6 bases and J 2 bases; nucleotides not matched to a gene: 3. The CDR3 sequence: CASSPLAGAYNEQFF. As DNA, the CDR3 is TGTGCCAGCAGCCCACTAGCGGGGGCCTACAATGAGCAGTTCTTC.

The chain links TRBV29-1 to TRBJ2-5; possibly TRBD1 for D (5 bases). The length of the CDR3 is 13 residues. Looked up from germline, CDR1 is SQVTM and CDR2 is ANQGSEA. V was clipped by 6 bases and J by 1 base, with 12 bases between them. The CDR3 nucleotides read TGCAGCGTCCCTGCTGACAGCCAAGAGACCCAGTACTTC. It specifies CSVPADSQETQYF.

The CDR3 loop reads CASSQIVGQKETQYF. The CDR3 bases are TGCGCCAGCAGCCAAATAGTAGGACAGAAAGAGACCCAGTACTTC. This sequence joins TRBV4-3 and TRBJ2-5; tentatively, D is TRBD1 (6 bases). Germline V gene lookup returns CDR1 LGHNA and CDR2 YSLEER. The ends were cut back, 2 bases at V and 3 bases at J, with 13 bases in the middle. The CDR3 sequence is 15 residues long.

V gene TRBV10-1 combines with J gene TRBJ2-1; 9 positions match TRBD2. With V trimmed by 3 bases and J by 3 bases, 9 bases remained unmatched. This CDR3 comprises 17 residues. CDR1 and CDR2 from the germline V gene are WNHNN and SYGVQD (reference sequence). CDR3 sequence: CASSEVLAGAGYNEQFF. The CDR3 DNA reads TGCGCCAGCAGTGAAGTCTTAGCGGGAGCAGGCTACAATGAGCAGTTCTTC.

The chain joins TRBV28 to TRBJ1-5; D possibly corresponds to TRBD1 (5 bases). Germline CDR1 MDHEN, CDR2 SYDVKM. V shed 4 bases and J shed 6 bases, with 13 bases lying between them. This CDR3 spans 14 amino acids. The CDR3 region has the DNA TGTGCCAGCAGTTCTGCAGGGTCAGGTCAGCCCCAGCATTTT. The encoded protein is CASSSAGSGQPQHF.

The gene calls are TRBV2 and TRBJ1-3, with a possible D match to TRBD1 (6 bases). From germline, CDR1 is SNHLY and CDR2 FYNNEI. V lost 8 bases and J lost 0, with 14 bases in between. The CDR3 sequence is 15 residues long. In nucleotides, the CDR3 is TGTGCCAGCGGAAAGACAGGCCGCTCTGGAAACACCATATATTTT. Protein: CASGKTGRSGNTIYF.

The rearrangement uses TRBV25-1 and TRBJ2-2; D gene unclear. Germline CDR1 is MGHDK and CDR2 is SYGVNS. The germline V and J ends were trimmed by 3 bases and 3 bases, with 8 bases remaining between them. The CDR3 consists of 14 residues. CDR3 loop: CASSDSGYTGELFF. Written as DNA, the CDR3 is TGTGCCAGCAGTGACTCGGGTTACACCGGGGAGCTGTTTTTT.

The V call is TRBV6-5, the J call TRBJ2-7; perhaps TRBD1 as D (6 bases). The V end lost 4 bases, the J end lost 5 bases, and 12 bases lay between the germline ends. From germline, CDR1 is MNHEY and CDR2 SVGAGI. There are 13 residues in the CDR3. This CDR3 reads CASSSGQQNEQYF. DNA of the CDR3: TGTGCCAGCAGTTCTGGACAGCAAAACGAGCAGTACTTC.

CDR3 region: CACPRESYNEQFF. CDR3 DNA: TGTGCCTGCCCCCGGGAGTCCTACAATGAGCAGTTCTTC. The genes are TRBV30 and TRBJ2-1, with D possibly TRBD2 on 6 matching bases. Germline lookup yields CDR1 GTSNPN and CDR2 SVGIG (reference sequence). The CDR3 sequence is 13 residues long. The V and J ends lost 6 bases and 1 base respectively, with 10 bases between them.

The CDR3 here is CASSLQGTDTQYF. Here the CDR3 DNA reads TGCGCCAGCAGCTTACAGGGAACAGATACGCAGTATTTT. The chain is built from TRBV5-1 and TRBJ2-3, with a weak D call TRBD1 (6 bases). The CDR3 covers 13 residues. Trimming took off 2 bases at V and 3 bases at J, with 7 bases between the two ends. Germline V gene data show CDR1 as SGHRS and CDR2 as YFSETQ.

The V gene is TRBV6-5, the J gene TRBJ2-7; TRBD1 matches at 9 bases. Germline V gives CDR1 MNHEY, CDR2 SVGAGI. Trimming removed 2 bases from V and 3 bases from J; junction bases left unmatched: 5. CDR3 length equals 15 residues. CDR3: CASSYAGTGIYEQYF. The CDR3 nucleotides read TGTGCCAGCAGTTACGCCGGGACAGGGATCTACGAGCAGTACTTC.

This chain links TRBV28 with TRBJ1-2; 7 nucleotides agree with TRBD1. CDR3 length: 13 amino acids. The germline CDR1 and CDR2 sequences are MDHEN and SYDVKM. V shed 7 bases, J shed 9 bases, and the junction held 11 bases outside the gene matches. Here the CDR3 DNA reads TGTGCCAGCACCCCGCTGGGGACAGTGAGCTACACCTTC. As protein: CASTPLGTVSYTF.

V gene TRBV5-1 combines with J gene TRBJ2-6; unclear D gene. Germline CDR1 and CDR2: SGHRS and YFSETQ. V dropped 4 bases and J dropped 1 base, with 9 bases sitting between them. This CDR3 contains 15 residues. This chain's CDR3 is CASSISGSGANVLTF. CDR3 bases: TGCGCCAGCAGCATTTCAGGATCTGGGGCCAACGTCCTGACTTTC.

The chain combines TRBV10-3 with TRBJ2-7; a weak D match, TRBD2 (5 bases). The V gene lost 3 bases and the J gene lost 6 bases, with 12 bases spanning the gap. The CDR3 sequence is 13 residues long. The germline gives CDR1 ENHRY, CDR2 SYGVKD. CDR3 sequence: CAISDSGPGEQYF. CDR3 nucleotide sequence: TGTGCCATCAGTGACAGCGGACCCGGCGAGCAGTACTTC.

The J gene is TRBJ2-1, the V gene TRBV11-2; TRBD2 matches at 8 bases. Trimming took 4 bases from V and 9 from J; bases not matched to a gene: 11. In germline, CDR1 is SGHAT, CDR2 FQNNGV. This CDR3 is 15 amino acids long. The CDR3 sequence: CASSSLGGGLGEQFF. CDR3 bases: TGTGCCAGCAGCTCCTTAGGCGGGGGGTTAGGTGAGCAGTTCTTC.

The chain employs TRBV7-9 and TRBJ1-4; D uncertain. The germline gives CDR1 SEHNR, CDR2 FQNEAQ (reference sequence). V gave up 5 bases and J gave up 0 bases, with 10 bases separating them. The CDR3 is 15 residues long. Written as DNA, the CDR3 is TGTGCCAGCAGCGGAGGGCTTGCAACTAATGAAAAACTGTTTTTT. Translating it yields CASSGGLATNEKLFF.

A remark on this clone: Compared with germline, one end of the junction differs, possibly owing to a read error. The chain joins TRBV2 to TRBJ2-3; TRBD2 matches 12 bases. CDR1 and CDR2 from the germline V gene are SNHLY and FYNNEI. There are 14 residues in the CDR3. CDR3 in DNA: TGTGCCAGCGGGGGTGGGTCTCCGGGACTAGCGGGCACGTTT. Its protein product is CASGGGSPGLAGTF.

V usage is TRBV18 and J usage is TRBJ2-7; 8 nucleotides match TRBD1. Germline V CDR1 and CDR2: KGHSH, LQKENI. J lost 2 bases, V lost 0 bases, and 3 bases had no gene match. This CDR3 contains 15 residues. In nucleotides, the CDR3 is TGTGCCAGCTCACCACCGTCGACAGGGGCCTACGAGCAGTACTTC. Protein: CASSPPSTGAYEQYF.

The rearrangement uses TRBV5-4 and TRBJ2-5; 7 positions match TRBD1. With V trimmed by 3 bases and J by 5 bases, 4 bases remained unmatched. The CDR3 is made up of 13 amino acids. CDR1 and CDR2 (germline): SGHNT, YYREEE (reference sequence). CDR3 DNA sequence: TGTGCCAGCAGCTCACAGGGGCGGGAGACCCAGTACTTC. Encoded protein: CASSSQGRETQYF. Looking up the rest from reference TRBV5-4 and TRBJ2-5 gives the full variable domain: ETGVTQSPTHLIKTRGQQVTLRCSSQSGHNTVSWYQQALGQGPQFIFQYYREEENGRGNFPPRFSGLQFPNYSSELNVNALELDDSALYLCASSSQGRETQYFGPGTRLLVL.